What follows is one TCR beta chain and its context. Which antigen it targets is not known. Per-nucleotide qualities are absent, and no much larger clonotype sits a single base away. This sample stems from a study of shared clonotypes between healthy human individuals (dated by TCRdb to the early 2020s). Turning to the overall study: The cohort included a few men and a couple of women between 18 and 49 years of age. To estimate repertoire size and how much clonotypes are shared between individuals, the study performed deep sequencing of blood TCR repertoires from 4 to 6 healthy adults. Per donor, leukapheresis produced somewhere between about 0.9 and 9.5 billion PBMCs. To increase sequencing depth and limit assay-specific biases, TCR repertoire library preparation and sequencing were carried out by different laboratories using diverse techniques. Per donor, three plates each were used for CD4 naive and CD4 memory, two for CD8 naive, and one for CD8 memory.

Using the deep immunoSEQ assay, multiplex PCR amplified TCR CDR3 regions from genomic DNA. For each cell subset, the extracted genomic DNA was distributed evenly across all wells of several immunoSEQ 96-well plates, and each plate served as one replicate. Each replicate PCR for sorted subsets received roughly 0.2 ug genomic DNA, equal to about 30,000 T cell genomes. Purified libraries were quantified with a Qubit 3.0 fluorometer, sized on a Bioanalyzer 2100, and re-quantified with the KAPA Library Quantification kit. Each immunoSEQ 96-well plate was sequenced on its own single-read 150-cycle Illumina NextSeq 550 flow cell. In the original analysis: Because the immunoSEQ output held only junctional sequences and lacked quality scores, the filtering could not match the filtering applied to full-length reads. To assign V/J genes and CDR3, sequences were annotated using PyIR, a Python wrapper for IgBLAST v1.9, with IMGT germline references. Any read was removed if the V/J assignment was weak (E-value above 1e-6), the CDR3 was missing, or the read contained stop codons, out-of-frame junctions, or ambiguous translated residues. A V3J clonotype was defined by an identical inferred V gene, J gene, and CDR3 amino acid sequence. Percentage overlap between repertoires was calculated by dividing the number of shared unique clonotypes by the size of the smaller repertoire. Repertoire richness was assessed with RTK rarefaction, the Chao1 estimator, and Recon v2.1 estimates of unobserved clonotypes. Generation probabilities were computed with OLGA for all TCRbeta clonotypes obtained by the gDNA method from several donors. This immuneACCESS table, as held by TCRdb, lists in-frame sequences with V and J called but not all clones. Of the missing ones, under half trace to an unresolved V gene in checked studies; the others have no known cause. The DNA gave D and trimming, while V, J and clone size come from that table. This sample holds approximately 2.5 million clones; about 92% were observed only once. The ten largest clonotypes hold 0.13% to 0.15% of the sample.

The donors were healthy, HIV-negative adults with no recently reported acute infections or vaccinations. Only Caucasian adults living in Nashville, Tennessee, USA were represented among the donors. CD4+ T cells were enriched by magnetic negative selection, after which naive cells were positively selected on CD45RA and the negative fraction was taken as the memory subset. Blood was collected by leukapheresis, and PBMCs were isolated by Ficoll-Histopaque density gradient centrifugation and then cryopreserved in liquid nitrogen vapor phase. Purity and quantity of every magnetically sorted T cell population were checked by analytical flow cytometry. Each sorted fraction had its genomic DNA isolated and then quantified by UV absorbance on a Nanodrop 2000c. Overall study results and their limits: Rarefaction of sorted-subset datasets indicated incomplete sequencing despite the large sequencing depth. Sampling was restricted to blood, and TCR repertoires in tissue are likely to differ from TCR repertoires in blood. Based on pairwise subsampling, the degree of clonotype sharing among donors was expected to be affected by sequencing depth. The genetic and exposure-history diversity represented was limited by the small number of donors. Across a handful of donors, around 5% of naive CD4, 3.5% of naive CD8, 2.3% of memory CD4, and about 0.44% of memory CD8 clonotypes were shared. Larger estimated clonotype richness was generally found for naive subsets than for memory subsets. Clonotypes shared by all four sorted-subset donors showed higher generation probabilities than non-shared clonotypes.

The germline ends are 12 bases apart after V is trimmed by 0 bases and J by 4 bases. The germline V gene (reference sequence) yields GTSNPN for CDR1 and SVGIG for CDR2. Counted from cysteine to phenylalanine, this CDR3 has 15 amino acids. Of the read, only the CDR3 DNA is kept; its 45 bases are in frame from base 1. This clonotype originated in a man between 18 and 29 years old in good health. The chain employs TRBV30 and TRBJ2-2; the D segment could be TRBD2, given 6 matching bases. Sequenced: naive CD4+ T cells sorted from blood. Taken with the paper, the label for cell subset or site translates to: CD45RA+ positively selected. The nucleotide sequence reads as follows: TGTGCCTGGAGTGTAGGCGGGGCCGGCACCGGGGAGCTGTTTTTT. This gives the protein CAWSVGGAGTGELFF.